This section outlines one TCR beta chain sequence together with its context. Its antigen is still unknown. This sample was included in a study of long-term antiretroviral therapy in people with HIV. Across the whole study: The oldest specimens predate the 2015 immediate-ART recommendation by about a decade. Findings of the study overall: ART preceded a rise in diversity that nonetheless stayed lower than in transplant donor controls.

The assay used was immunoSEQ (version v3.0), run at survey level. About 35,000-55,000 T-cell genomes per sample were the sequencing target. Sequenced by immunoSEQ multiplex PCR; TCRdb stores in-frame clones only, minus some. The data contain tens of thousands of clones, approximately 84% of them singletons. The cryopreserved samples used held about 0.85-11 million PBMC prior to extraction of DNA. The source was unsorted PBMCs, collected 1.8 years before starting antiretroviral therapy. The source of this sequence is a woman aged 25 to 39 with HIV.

The CDR3 bases are TGTGCCATCAGCCTGGGACAGGGCGGAGAGACCCAGTACTTC. Translated: CAISLGQGGETQYF. The V and J genes are TRBV10-3 and TRBJ2-5; 9 bases map to TRBD1. The germline CDR1 and CDR2 sequences are ENHRY and SYGVKD. V lost 6 bases to trimming and J lost 4 bases; unmatched junction nucleotides: 6. The CDR3 totals 14 residues.